This TCR beta chain was profiled in a study of cytotoxic CD8 clonotypes in ibrutinib-treated CLL. Study-level points and caveats: Sustained-remission patients were sampled at different times than progressing patients were. Clonality at baseline surpassed age-matched healthy donors and tracked circulating CD8+ T-cell counts.

The CDR3 spans 16 residues. J lost 2 bases, V lost 2 bases, and 3 bases had no gene match. The germline V gene encodes CDR1 GTSNPN and CDR2 SVGIG (reference sequence). On this clone: The antigen is unknown.

Using immunoSEQ multiplex PCR, the repertoire was profiled, and TCRdb retains in-frame clones only, with some absent. Of some 140,000 clones in the sample, roughly 80% were seen once. This chain links TRBV30 with TRBJ2-3; TRBD2 aligns across 14 bases. The sequencing used PBMCs, collected after 24 months of ibrutinib treatment. The origin of this receptor is a human donor with chronic lymphocytic leukemia. CDR3 bases: TGTGCCTGGAGTCAGACTAGCGGGGGGGCCACAGATACGCAGTATTTT. It translates to CAWSQTSGGATDTQYF.